This entry lists 24 T cell receptor beta chains sequenced from one sample in a study of tissue T cells after allogeneic stem cell transplantation (dated by TCRdb to about 2022). Taken with the paper, the label for time point translates to: mouse harvest day 7 after allogeneic transplant. Each mouse graft consisted of 10^7 T-cell-depleted bone marrow cells plus 10^6 splenic CD5+ T cells and was given by tail vein injection. Libraries were made using the immunoSEQ multiplex PCR assay. Drawn from immuneACCESS, this table holds only the in-frame rearrangements with V and J called that TCRdb kept. Clones are partly lost; checked studies trace under half to an unresolved V gene and leave the rest unexplained. The table for this sample lists 3,200 or so clones; around 60% of them were counted only once. The ten largest clones capture 4.4% of the sample. Material: gut tissue. These receptors were collected from a female BALB/c mouse given C57BL/6 T cells with graft-versus-host disease after an allogeneic hematopoietic cell transplant.

Details on this clone: Gene names are the mouse ones. The CDR3 goes on 1 residue after the read ends, and that part is filled in from the germline J gene. The V and J genes are TRBV12-1 and TRBJ1-4; 7 bases align to TRBD1. This CDR3 contains 15 residues. V lost 0 bases to trimming and J lost 4 bases; unmatched junction nucleotides: 4. The germline gives CDR1 SGHSN, CDR2 HYEKVE. The CDR3 region is CASSLPGQNNERLFF. Partial CDR3 DNA: TGTGCCAGCTCTCTCCCGGGACAGAACAACGAAAGATTATTT.

Only a few counts were recorded for this clone. The gene names given are mouse names. The read gets to within 1 residue of the CDR3 end, and the germline J gene fills in the rest. This sequence joins TRBV16 and TRBJ2-7; 10 bases align to TRBD1. The CDR3 spans 14 residues. Germline CDR1 is SGHSA and CDR2 is FRNQAP. Trimming cost V 5 bases and J 4 bases; bases outside gene matches: 5. The CDR3 loop reads CASSPRDRGYEQYF. Partial CDR3 DNA: TGTGCAAGCAGCCCCCGGGACAGGGGTTATGAACAGTAC.

As for this clone: Mouse names are used for the genes. The missing CDR3 end, 1 residue past where the read stops, is filled in from the germline J gene. V gene TRBV26 combines with J gene TRBJ2-5, with no clear D. This CDR3 has 14 amino acids. CDR1 and CDR2 (germline): KGHPV, FQNQEV (reference sequence). The V end was cut by 1 base, the J end by 3 bases, with 8 bases between. CDR3 amino acids: CASSLLEPQDTQYF. The sequenced part of the CDR3 DNA is TGTGCCAGCAGTCTGTTGGAACCGCAAGACACCCAGTAC.

As concerns this clone: Genes here carry mouse names. Sequencing ends 1 residue short of the CDR3 end; the germline J gene provides the rest. The rearrangement uses TRBV26 and TRBJ2-3; a possible D gene is TRBD1 (5 bases). Germline V gene lookup returns CDR1 KGHPV and CDR2 FQNQEV (reference sequence). The CDR3 extends over 14 amino acids. V was shortened by 0 bases and J by 1 base, with 5 bases between the two germline ends. CDR3 region: CASSLSTGAETLYF. CDR3 DNA (partial): TGTGCCAGCAGTCTGTCGACAGGTGCAGAAACGCTGTAT.

As for this clone: Gene names and germline refer to mouse. Read data end 1 residue before the CDR3 end; the end is taken from the germline J gene. The chain joins TRBV26 to TRBJ2-5, with 9 bases identical to TRBD2. The CDR3 consists of 16 residues. V lost 4 bases, J lost 0 bases, and 5 bases stayed unmatched. Germline-derived CDR1 and CDR2 are KGHPV and FQNQEV (reference sequence). This CDR3 is CASSPRLGDNQDTQYF. CDR3 bases read: TGTGCCAGCAGTCCTCGACTGGGGGATAACCAAGACACCCAGTAC.

As regards this clone: Gene names refer to mouse genes. Coverage ceases 1 residue before the CDR3 finishes, and the germline J gene fills in the end. V usage is TRBV13-3 and J usage is TRBJ1-3; 12 bases match TRBD1. The V and J ends lost 2 bases and 4 bases, in that order; junction bases with no gene match: 4. The CDR3 is 16 amino acids. Germline values: CDR1 NNHDY, CDR2 SYVADS. The CDR3 DNA, read in part, is TGTGCCAGCAGTGACGGGGACAGGGGGCGAGGAAATACGCTCTAT. Its translation is CASSDGDRGRGNTLY. The entire CDR3 reads CASSDGDRGRGNTLYF.

Turning to this clone: The genes are named according to mouse. With the read ending 1 residue before the CDR3 end, the germline J gene is used to fill in that end. The J gene is TRBJ2-5, the V gene TRBV26; TRBD2 agrees at 9 bases. Germline V lookup: CDR1 KGHPV, CDR2 FQNQEV (reference sequence). The length of the CDR3 is 15 residues. V lost 2 bases and J lost 11; bases outside the gene matches: 11. This CDR3 reads CASSLDWGTHRGQYF. Partial CDR3 DNA: TGTGCCAGCAGTCTGGACTGGGGGACCCATCGGGGCCAGTAC.

This clone appeared a few times. Each gene name is a mouse one. From the germline J gene comes the end of the CDR3, since the read stops 1 residue before it. The chain employs TRBV15 and TRBJ2-2; TRBD2 matches at 9 bases. This CDR3 spans 15 amino acids. V lost 5 bases, J lost 4 bases, and 5 bases stayed unmatched. Germline assignment: CDR1 SGHND and CDR2 FRSKSL. Partial CDR3 DNA: TGTGCCAGCAGTCCGGACTGGGGAGGCACCGGGCAGCTCTAC. It specifies CASSPDWGGTGQLY. In full, the CDR3 reads CASSPDWGGTGQLYF.

Worth noting for this clone: Gene labels here are mouse ones. The sequenced part of the CDR3 DNA is TGTGCCAGCCACGGGACTTTAAGCACCGGGCAGCTCTAC. Its protein product is CASHGTLSTGQLY. The full CDR3 is CASHGTLSTGQLYF. V is TRBV13-1 and J is TRBJ2-2, with D perhaps TRBD2 (6 bases). The sequence runs out 1 residue before the end of the CDR3; the remainder is reconstructed from the germline J gene. Germline CDR1 is NSHNY and CDR2 is SYGAGN. The CDR3 has 14 amino acids. The ends were cut back, 7 bases at V and 4 bases at J, with 14 bases in the middle.

Note on this clone: Mouse names are used for the genes. Sequencing ends 1 residue short of the CDR3 end; the germline J gene provides the rest. The J gene is TRBJ2-1, the V gene TRBV12-1; 9 bases are shared with TRBD2. CDR3 size: 14 residues. Germline CDR1 is SGHSN and CDR2 is HYEKVE. Trimming removed 4 bases from V and 4 bases from J; junction bases left unmatched: 4. CDR3 bases read: TGTGCCAGCTCAGTCTGGGGGGGGTATGCTGAGCAGTTC. Translation: CASSVWGGYAEQF. The full CDR3 reads CASSVWGGYAEQFF. Using reference TRBV12-1 and TRBJ2-1 for the parts outside the CDR3, the full variable domain is DSGVVQSPRHIIKEKGGRSVLTCIPISGHSNVVWYQQTLGKELKFLIQHYEKVERDKGFLPSRFSVQQFDDYHSEMNMSALELEDSAMYFCASSVWGGYAEQFFGPGTRLTVL.

With regard to this clone: Gene labels here are mouse ones. The CDR3 end is not reached by the read, which stops 1 residue before it; the germline J gene fills it in. The chain has TRBV3 and TRBJ2-4; TRBD2 agrees at 11 bases. Germline CDR1 is SNHLY and CDR2 is FYNGKV (reference sequence). Trimming at V came to 5 bases and at J to 0 bases, leaving 4 bases not matched to a gene. CDR3 length: 16 amino acids. The CDR3 DNA, read in part, is TGTGCCAGCAGCCAGGGACTGGGGGCTAGTCAAAACACCTTGTAC. The encoded protein is CASSQGLGASQNTLY. The CDR3 as a whole reads CASSQGLGASQNTLYF.

On this clone: These gene names are mouse names. The read stops 1 residue short of the end of the CDR3; the missing end is completed from the germline J gene. The chain combines TRBV12-2 with TRBJ1-6, with 9 bases fitting TRBD1. TRBJ1-6 is noted as an ORF with a role that remains uncertain. CDR3 length: 15 amino acids. Germline V gene lookup returns CDR1 SGHLS and CDR2 HYDKME. With V trimmed by 4 bases and J by 6 bases, 6 bases remained unmatched. The CDR3 region is CASSIGTGINSPLYF. The covered CDR3 bases are TGTGCCAGCTCAATCGGGACAGGGATTAATTCGCCCCTCTAC.

This clone has a handful of counts. Germline and genes: mouse. Read sequence stops 1 residue before the CDR3 end, and the germline J gene provides the missing end. This sequence joins TRBV13-1 and TRBJ2-1; 9 nucleotides align to TRBD1. This CDR3 is 14 amino acids long. CDR1 and CDR2 from the germline V gene are NSHNY and SYGAGN. The ends lost 5 bases at V and 7 bases at J; junction bases unmatched: 7. The sequenced part of the CDR3 DNA is TGTGCCAGCAGCCTCCGGGACAGGGACGCTGAGCAGTTC. It is translated as CASSLRDRDAEQF. The whole CDR3 region reads CASSLRDRDAEQFF.

Points on this clone: The gene names given are mouse names. The read ends 1 residue shy of where the CDR3 ends; the end is completed using the germline J gene. V and J are TRBV20 and TRBJ1-1; 10 bases line up with TRBD1. V trimming: 6 bases; J trimming: 0 bases; junction bases outside the gene matches: 1. The CDR3 extends over 13 amino acids. Germline V gene sequence: CDR1 GFQATS, CDR2 STVNSAI. Partial CDR3 DNA: TGTGGTGCCGGACAGGGGGCAAACACAGAAGTCTTC. Its translation: CGAGQGANTEVF. In full, the CDR3 is CGAGQGANTEVFF.

Concerning this clone: Any gene name here is a mouse gene name. The read falls 1 residue short of the CDR3 end, and the missing part is taken from the germline J gene. The V gene is TRBV4, the J gene TRBJ1-5; TRBD1 might be the D (5 bases). The germline CDR1 and CDR2 sequences are LGHDT and YNNKQL (reference sequence). The CDR3 runs 12 residues. The V end was cut by 6 bases, the J end by 2 bases, with 5 bases between. Incomplete CDR3 DNA: TGTGCCAGCAGGGGGGACAACCAGGCTCCGCTT. Translating gives CASRGDNQAPL. The entire CDR3 protein reads CASRGDNQAPLF.

In its sample, this clone was seen a few times. Mouse gene names apply. The DNA ends 1 residue before the CDR3 does, and the rest of the CDR3 is filled in from the germline J gene. This chain uses TRBV26 with TRBJ2-7; D tentatively reads TRBD1 or TRBD2 (5 bases each). Looked up from germline, CDR1 is KGHPV and CDR2 is FQNQEV (reference sequence). Trimming cost V 0 bases and J 5 bases, with 5 bases left between them. The CDR3 is 12 residues long. The chain's CDR3 is CASSLSGDEQYF. Incomplete CDR3 DNA: TGTGCCAGCAGTCTGTCGGGGGATGAACAGTAC.

This clone is labeled large. Gene names denote mouse genes. The observed sequence ends 1 residue before the CDR3 terminus, with the missing tail filled in from the germline J gene. This chain joins TRBV13-3 and TRBJ2-7; TRBD1 is a possible D gene (5 bases). CDR1 is NNHDY, CDR2 SYVADS, per germline. CDR3 length: 11 amino acids. Trimming cost V 2 bases and J 6 bases, with 6 bases left between them. The CDR3 spells CASSDRVEQYF. The sequenced CDR3 bases are TGTGCCAGCAGTGACAGGGTTGAACAGTAC.

In regard to this clone: Gene names are the mouse ones. The read terminates 1 residue ahead of where the CDR3 ends, so the germline J gene completes it. The chain links TRBV16 to TRBJ1-1, with TRBD1 matching 7 bases. J lost 8 bases, V lost 0 bases, and 3 bases had no gene match. The germline V gene encodes CDR1 SGHSA and CDR2 FRNQAP. This CDR3 has 13 residues. The part of the CDR3 DNA that was read is TGTGCAAGCAGCTTAGACGCGACAGGGGAAGTCTTC. Its translation is CASSLDATGEVF. The full CDR3 sequence reads CASSLDATGEVFF.

Details on this clone: One junction end does not reproduce the germline sequence, and a read error may be involved. Genes and germline come from the mouse. The CDR3 end lies 1 residue beyond the end of the read and is filled in from the germline J gene. The rearrangement joins TRBV13-2 to TRBJ2-7; TRBD2 matches at 12 bases. The germline V gene encodes CDR1 NNHNN and CDR2 SYGAGS (reference sequence). The CDR3 is 13 residues long. CDR3 DNA, as far as it was read: TGTGCCAGCAGTGACTGGGGGGGCAATGAACAGTAC. Translated: CASSDWGGNEQY. The full CDR3 protein is CASSDWGGNEQYF.

To note about this clone: Gene names are the mouse ones. The read gets to within 1 residue of the CDR3 end, and the germline J gene fills in the rest. At the DNA level, this CDR3 is encoded by other sequences in the same sample as well. The genes are TRBV26 and TRBJ1-3; 7 bases map to TRBD1. The J segment lost 2 bases and the V segment lost 4 bases, leaving 2 bases of the junction unmatched. The germline V gene encodes CDR1 KGHPV and CDR2 FQNQEV (reference sequence). The CDR3 is 14 residues long. The CDR3 protein is CASSPDRAGNTLYF. CDR3 DNA (partial): TGTGCCAGCAGTCCCGACAGGGCTGGAAATACGCTCTAT.

Details on this clone: Here the gene names and germline are mouse. The CDR3 goes on 1 residue after the read ends, and that part is filled in from the germline J gene. This chain links TRBV2 with TRBJ1-6, with D tentatively TRBD1 (5 bases). TRBJ1-6 is an ORF for which the function is uncertain. Germline values: CDR1 LGHNA, CDR2 YSYQKL. The CDR3 runs 14 residues. Between the trimmed V and J ends, which lost 3 bases and 4 bases, there was a span of 7 bases. The DNA read from the CDR3 is TGTGCCAGCAGCCACAGGGTATATAATTCGCCCCTCTAC. It encodes CASSHRVYNSPLY. The full-length CDR3 reads as CASSHRVYNSPLYF.

Points on this clone: Gene names refer to mouse genes. The CDR3 end falls 1 residue outside the read, so it is completed with the germline J gene. The chain has TRBV26 and TRBJ1-3, with 9 bases aligning to TRBD1. Germline V gene data show CDR1 as KGHPV and CDR2 as FQNQEV (reference sequence). V dropped 2 bases and J dropped 0; count of bases not matched to a gene: 2. The CDR3 has 16 amino acids. CDR3 bases read: TGTGCCAGCAGTCTGGGGACAGGGCGTTCTGGAAATACGCTCTAT. Translated, it gives CASSLGTGRSGNTLY. The full-length CDR3 reads as CASSLGTGRSGNTLYF.

This clone was picked up a small number of times. The genes and germline here are from mouse. The DNA ends 1 residue before the CDR3 does, and the rest of the CDR3 is filled in from the germline J gene. The chain recombines TRBV1 with TRBJ2-7; 9 bases line up with TRBD1. This CDR3 contains 14 residues. CDR1 NSQYPW and CDR2 LRSPGD come from the germline V gene (reference sequence). The J segment lost 4 bases and the V segment lost 4 bases, leaving 5 bases of the junction unmatched. Incomplete CDR3 DNA: TGCACCTGCAGTGGCCGGGACAGGGCATATGAACAGTAC. It codes for CTCSGRDRAYEQY. The full CDR3 protein reads CTCSGRDRAYEQYF.

This clone was detected a few times. The germline and genes are mouse ones. The CDR3 end is not reached by the read, which stops 1 residue before it; the germline J gene fills it in. The chain joins TRBV26 to TRBJ1-2; D is unresolved. Trimming removed 1 base from V and 0 bases from J, with 6 bases in between. Germline V gene data show CDR1 as KGHPV and CDR2 as FQNQEV (reference sequence). The CDR3 is 14 amino acids. CDR3 amino acids: CASSLYGANSDYTF. CDR3 DNA (partial): TGTGCCAGCAGTCTGTACGGGGCAAACTCCGACTACACC.